These 30 T cell receptor beta chains came from one sample sequenced in a study of blood T cell repertoires in COVID-19. Assay: immunoSEQ multiplex PCR; the TCRdb copy retains only in-frame clones and omits some. There are about 130,000 clones in the sample; 75% to 90% occur only once, and 18% lies in the top ten. The sequenced sample was PBMCs or T cells enriched from blood (not recorded which). These receptors were obtained from a man younger than 40 who had recovered from COVID-19.

The chain carries TRBV5-5 and TRBJ1-2; TRBD1 might be the D (5 bases). The V gene lost 0 bases and the J gene lost 3 bases, with 12 bases spanning the gap. The germline gives CDR1 SGHKS, CDR2 YYEKEE (reference sequence). The CDR3 loop spans 15 amino acids. For the CDR3, the DNA is TGTGCCAGCAGCTTGGTAGGACGGGGGGACTATGGCTACACCTTC. It yields the protein CASSLVGRGDYGYTF. Complete variable domain (other parts from reference TRBV5-5 and TRBJ1-2): DAGVTQSPTHLIKTRGQQVTLRCSPISGHKSVSWYQQVLGQGPQFIFQYYEKEERGRGNFPDRFSARQFPNYSSELNVNALLLGDSALYLCASSLVGRGDYGYTFGSGTRLTVV.

V and J are TRBV5-1 and TRBJ1-2; D uncertain. V was trimmed by 0 bases and J by 5 bases, leaving 17 bases between them. The CDR3 spans 16 residues. The germline V gene has CDR1 SGHRS and CDR2 YFSETQ. The CDR3 sequence is CASSLGLPMPQYGYTF. In nucleotides, the CDR3 is TGCGCCAGCAGCTTGGGCCTCCCGATGCCACAATATGGCTACACCTTC.

The V and J genes are TRBV18 and TRBJ2-5, with 12 bases that match TRBD2. Germline trimming cut 6 bases from V and 3 bases from J; bases unmatched to any gene: 8. The CDR3 covers 16 residues. Per the germline V gene, CDR1 is KGHSH and CDR2 is LQKENI. The CDR3 nucleotides read TGTGCCAGCTCCCCCCAAAGACTAGCGGGAGAAGAGACCCAGTACTTC. Its protein product is CASSPQRLAGEETQYF.

The V call is TRBV15, the J call TRBJ1-2; D is possibly TRBD1 (6 bases). Trimming pared 1 base from V and 0 bases from J, leaving 18 bases between. This CDR3 is 18 amino acids long. The V gene's germline CDR1 is LNHNV and CDR2 YYDKDF (reference sequence). In nucleotides, the CDR3 is TGTGCCACCAGCAGAGGGGGGACATGGGACCGAACTAACTATGGCTACACCTTC. Translation: CATSRGGTWDRTNYGYTF.

V is TRBV6-5 and J is TRBJ1-2; possible D gene TRBD1, 6 bases. This CDR3 is built from 15 residues. The V and J ends lost 6 bases and 0 bases respectively, with 14 bases between them. The V gene's germline CDR1 is MNHEY and CDR2 SVGAGI. The CDR3 protein is CASRTDRKANYGYTF. DNA of the CDR3: TGTGCCAGCAGAACCGACAGGAAAGCTAACTATGGCTACACCTTC.

V is TRBV3-1 (or the pseudogene TRBV3-2) and J is TRBJ1-2; 7 nucleotides match TRBD1. Trimming at V came to 4 bases and at J to 5 bases, leaving 4 bases not matched to a gene. Germline V gene lookup returns CDR1 LGHDT and CDR2 YNNKEL (reference sequence). The CDR3 has 13 amino acids. In DNA form, the CDR3 reads TGTGCCAGCAGCCCGGGACAGAAGTATGGCTACACCTTC. Translation gives CASSPGQKYGYTF.

The chain uses TRBV19 and TRBJ1-5; 8 nucleotides line up with TRBD1. The V segment lost 5 bases and the J segment 11 bases; nucleotides outside the gene matches: 14. CDR3 length: 15 residues. Germline V gives CDR1 LNHDA, CDR2 SQIVND (reference sequence). DNA of the CDR3: TGTGCCAGTAGTGTTCTCGGACAGGGTAAAGCGACCCAGCATTTT. As protein: CASSVLGQGKATQHF.

This chain's CDR3 is CAASEDLNTEAFF. In DNA form, the CDR3 reads TGTGCCGCATCTGAGGACTTGAACACTGAAGCTTTCTTT. This chain connects TRBV9 to TRBJ1-1, with D hard to call. Trimming pared 10 bases from V and 0 bases from J, leaving 13 bases between. Germline lookup yields CDR1 SGDLS and CDR2 YYNGEE. This CDR3 is 13 amino acids long.

This clone was observed a single time. This chain links TRBV5-6 with TRBJ2-7; D not resolved. The CDR3 is made up of 13 amino acids. CDR1 is SGHDT, CDR2 YYEEEE, per germline. Trimming pared 5 bases from V and 0 bases from J, leaving 9 bases between. CDR3 in DNA: TGTGCCAGCAGTTGGCAGGACTCCTACGAGCAGTACGTC. Its protein product is CASSWQDSYEQYV.

The chain joins TRBV27 to TRBJ2-7; possibly TRBD1 for D (5 bases). Germline V gene lookup returns CDR1 MNHEY and CDR2 SMNVEV (reference sequence). V shed 4 bases and J shed 5 bases, with 18 bases lying between them. The CDR3 has 15 amino acids. In DNA, the CDR3 is TGTGCCAGCAGTTCAGACAGCGCGGTTTGGCACGAGCAGTACTTC. This translates into CASSSDSAVWHEQYF.

The chain joins TRBV7-8 to TRBJ2-7, with 9 bases fitting TRBD1. Germline values: CDR1 SGHVS, CDR2 FQNEAQ. J gave up 6 bases and V 5 bases, and 11 bases lay outside the gene matches. The CDR3 length is 15 residues. CDR3 bases: TGTGCCAGCAGCCGAGCCTCGGGACAGGGTCGCGAGCAGTACGTC. This translates into CASSRASGQGREQYV.

The chain joins TRBV9 to TRBJ2-7; 8 bases are a match to TRBD2. Trimming took 0 bases from V and 5 from J; bases not matched to a gene: 1. CDR1 SGDLS and CDR2 YYNGEE come from the germline V gene. CDR3 size: 13 residues. The CDR3 DNA sequence: TGTGCCAGCAGCGTAGCGGGAGGGAACGAGCAGTACTTC. Amino acid sequence: CASSVAGGNEQYF. The whole variable domain, remainder taken from reference TRBV9 and TRBJ2-7, is DSGVTQTPKHLITATGQRVTLRCSPRSGDLSVYWYQQSLDQGLQFLIQYYNGEERAKGNILERFSAQQFPDLHSELNLSSLELGDSALYFCASSVAGGNEQYFGPGTRLTVT.

The chain carries TRBV19 and TRBJ2-3, with D perhaps matching TRBD2 (7 bases). The CDR3 sequence is 18 residues long. Trimming cost V 4 bases and J 0 bases, with 20 bases left between them. Looked up from germline, CDR1 is LNHDA and CDR2 is SQIVND (reference sequence). In nucleotides, the CDR3 is TGTGCCAGTAGTACTGGACAGCCACTAGCGTTCAGCACAGATACGCAGTATTTT. Its protein product is CASSTGQPLAFSTDTQYF. The whole variable domain, remainder taken from reference TRBV19 and TRBJ2-3, is DGGITQSPKYLFRKEGQNVTLSCEQNLNHDAMYWYRQDPGQGLRLIYYSQIVNDFQKGDIAEGYSVSREKKESFPLTVTSAQKNPTAFYLCASSTGQPLAFSTDTQYFGPGTRLTVL.

This chain connects TRBV5-1 to TRBJ2-3; no reliable D call. CDR3 size: 14 residues. Germline V gene data show CDR1 as SGHRS and CDR2 as YFSETQ. V was trimmed by 6 bases and J by 3 bases, leaving 14 bases between them. The CDR3 coding sequence is TGCGCCAGCAAACCCGGGTCTTCGACAGATACGCAGTATTTT. It encodes CASKPGSSTDTQYF.

This clone is a singleton in its sample. The J gene is TRBJ2-3, the V gene TRBV19; no clear D gene. The germline CDR1 and CDR2 sequences are LNHDA and SQIVND (reference sequence). The V gene lost 3 bases and the J gene lost 2 bases, with 6 bases spanning the gap. The CDR3 is made up of 13 amino acids. The CDR3 reads CASSMRITDTQYF. The CDR3 DNA reads as TGTGCCAGTAGTATGCGGATCACAGATACGCAGTATTTT.

The chain employs TRBV6-2 or TRBV6-3 and TRBJ1-5; D call uncertain. CDR1 and CDR2 (germline): MNHEY, SVGEGT. V lost 5 bases and J lost 1, with 12 bases in between. The CDR3 has 15 amino acids. The CDR3 here is CASSPARRSNQPQHF. The CDR3 DNA follows: TGTGCCAGCAGTCCGGCCCGGAGAAGCAATCAGCCCCAGCATTTT.

The chain employs TRBV11-2 and TRBJ2-2, with a weak D call TRBD1 (8 bases). This CDR3 is built from 13 residues. Looked up from germline, CDR1 is SGHAT and CDR2 is FQNNGV. V lost 6 bases, J lost 5 bases, and 10 bases lay in between. CDR3 loop: CASRQGGTGELFF. CDR3 DNA sequence: TGTGCCAGCAGACAGGGGGGGACCGGGGAGCTGTTTTTT.

V usage is TRBV10-2 and J usage is TRBJ2-1; 8 nucleotides match TRBD1. This CDR3 has 18 amino acids. V dropped 4 bases and J dropped 0; count of bases not matched to a gene: 11. Germline lookup yields CDR1 WSHSY and CDR2 SAAADI. The CDR3, as DNA: TGCGCCAGCAGTGGGCTTAACAGGGGGGTTAGCTCCTACAATGAGCAGTTCTTC. The encoded protein is CASSGLNRGVSSYNEQFF.

For the CDR3, the DNA is TGTGCCAGCAGTACGCCTGAAGGCAGGTTCACTGAAGCTTTCTTT. This codes for CASSTPEGRFTEAFF. The V call is TRBV6-5, the J call TRBJ1-1; unclear D gene. Germline V CDR1 and CDR2: MNHEY, SVGAGI. This CDR3 is 15 amino acids long. Trimming took 5 bases from V and 4 from J, leaving 17 bases between them.

V is TRBV19 and J is TRBJ1-5, with D perhaps matching TRBD1 (5 bases). Germline CDR1 LNHDA, CDR2 SQIVND (reference sequence). The CDR3 totals 14 residues. The germline V and J ends were trimmed by 5 bases and 7 bases, with 15 bases remaining between them. CDR3 DNA sequence: TGTGCCAGTAGTGTTCAGGGTATGGGGCAGCCCCAGCATTTT. Amino acid sequence: CASSVQGMGQPQHF.

The V gene is TRBV2, the J gene TRBJ1-1; 11 bases agree with TRBD1. The CDR3 spans 15 residues. CDR1 and CDR2 from the germline V gene are SNHLY and FYNNEI. The V segment lost 7 bases and the J segment 1 base; nucleotides outside the gene matches: 5. The CDR3 region has the DNA TGTGCCAGCATGGACAGGGGGCGAGCGAACACTGAAGCTTTCTTT. It codes for CASMDRGRANTEAFF.

This sequence joins TRBV7-9 and TRBJ1-5; D ambiguous. The germline CDR1 and CDR2 sequences are SEHNR and FQNEAQ (reference sequence). Deletions cut 1 base from V and 6 bases from J, with 4 bases between. The CDR3 has 12 residues. The CDR3 region is CASSLGIQPQHF. In DNA form, the CDR3 reads TGTGCCAGCAGCTTAGGTATTCAGCCCCAGCATTTT.

The rearrangement uses TRBV6-5 and TRBJ1-1, with D possibly TRBD1 on 6 matching bases. V lost 5 bases to trimming and J lost 6 bases, with 16 bases between them. The V gene's germline CDR1 is MNHEY and CDR2 SVGAGI. CDR3 length: 14 amino acids. The CDR3 DNA reads TGTGCCAGCAGTCTCGGACAGTCGGCCCCTGAAGCTTTCTTT. It translates to CASSLGQSAPEAFF.

The chain is built from TRBV18 and TRBJ2-5; D possibly corresponds to TRBD2 (5 bases). The germline V gene encodes CDR1 KGHSH and CDR2 LQKENI. V was shortened by 2 bases and J by 2 bases, with 12 bases between the two germline ends. This CDR3 spans 15 amino acids. Here the CDR3 reads CASSPMSAAQETQYF. The CDR3 bases are TGTGCCAGCTCACCAATGTCAGCGGCTCAAGAGACCCAGTACTTC.

The chain links TRBV11-3 to TRBJ2-3, with D uncertain. CDR3 length: 13 residues. CDR1 and CDR2 (germline): SGHNT, YENEEA. The germline V and J ends were trimmed by 3 bases and 3 bases, with 7 bases remaining between them. The CDR3 DNA sequence: TGTGCCAGCAGCTTTAGGAGTACAGATACGCAGTATTTT. Its translation is CASSFRSTDTQYF.

This chain uses TRBV28 with TRBJ2-3; the D gene is possibly TRBD2 (5 bases). Looked up from germline, CDR1 is MDHEN and CDR2 is SYDVKM. The CDR3 runs to 12 residues. V was pared by 8 bases and J by 2 bases, with 8 bases between. DNA of the CDR3: TGTGCCAGCCGGGGAGACACAGATACGCAGTATTTT. This encodes CASRGDTDTQYF.

The chain is built from TRBV27 and TRBJ1-4, with D maybe TRBD1 (6 bases). CDR3 length: 17 amino acids. Trimming shortened V by 2 bases and J by 1 base, and 14 bases separated the two germline ends. Germline lookup yields CDR1 MNHEY and CDR2 SMNVEV (reference sequence). CDR3 residues: CASSLRQGSGTNEKLFF. The CDR3 DNA is TGTGCCAGCAGTTTACGGCAGGGGTCGGGAACTAATGAAAAACTGTTTTTT.

This clone was recorded once. This rearrangement joins TRBV18 to TRBJ2-3; D is unresolved. Germline CDR1 is KGHSH and CDR2 is LQKENI. Between the trimmed V and J ends, which lost 3 bases and 0 bases, there was a span of 16 bases. The CDR3 contains 17 residues. This CDR3 is CASSPRQAATSTDTQYF. Written as DNA, the CDR3 is TGTGCCAGCTCACCTCGGCAGGCTGCTACTAGCACAGATACGCAGTATTTT.

The rearrangement joins TRBV30 to TRBJ2-5; 8 positions agree with TRBD2. V lost 2 bases and J lost 5; bases outside the gene matches: 4. This CDR3 region has 13 residues. Germline values: CDR1 GTSNPN, CDR2 SVGIG (reference sequence). The chain's CDR3 is CAWSPSGSETQYF. CDR3 nucleotide sequence: TGTGCCTGGAGTCCCAGCGGGAGTGAGACCCAGTACTTC. Filled out from reference TRBV30 and TRBJ2-5, the complete variable domain reads SQTIHQWPATLVQPVGSPLSLECTVEGTSNPNLYWYRQAAGRGLQLLFYSVGIGQISSEVPQNLSASRPQDRQFILSSKKLLLSDSGFYLCAWSPSGSETQYFGPGTRLLVL.

V usage is TRBV3-1 (or the pseudogene TRBV3-2) and J usage is TRBJ1-2; TRBD1 is a possible D gene (5 bases). Germline V gene lookup returns CDR1 LGHDT and CDR2 YNNKEL (reference sequence). Trimming pared 3 bases from V and 0 bases from J, leaving 8 bases between. The CDR3 runs to 14 residues. The CDR3 nucleotides read TGTGCCAGCAGCCACGGACATACTAACTATGGCTACACCTTC. Its protein product is CASSHGHTNYGYTF.